Shown below are 16 T cell receptor beta chains from a single sample sequenced in a study of shared clonotypes between healthy human individuals. TCRdb keeps only in-frame clones here, not all; method: immunoSEQ multiplex PCR. The table records some 680,000 clones, roughly 73% of them present only once. Sequencing input: memory CD4+ T cells sorted from blood. Subset: CD45RA-negative fraction. The receptors shown here come from a woman in her thirties in good health.

This chain links TRBV9 with TRBJ2-5, with unresolved D. Looked up from germline, CDR1 is SGDLS and CDR2 is YYNGEE. This CDR3 has 15 amino acids. V lost 0 bases to trimming and J lost 0 bases, with 9 bases between them. CDR3 DNA: TGTGCCAGCAGCGTAGCGCTAGGATACCAAGAGACCCAGTACTTC. Translation: CASSVALGYQETQYF.

In nucleotides, the CDR3 is TGTGCCAGCAGTTCCGGAGGCCATACCCCCTCCCCCCATTTT. It translates to CASSSGGHTPSPHF. V is TRBV28 and J is TRBJ1-5; the D is unclear. CDR3 length: 14 residues. Germline V lookup: CDR1 MDHEN, CDR2 SYDVKM. V dropped 4 bases and J dropped 16 bases, with 23 bases sitting between them.

The chain carries TRBV5-4 and TRBJ1-2, with 10 bases fitting TRBD1. The CDR3 is 15 residues long. V lost 4 bases, J lost 1 base, and 4 bases stayed unmatched. Germline CDR1 SGHNT, CDR2 YYREEE (reference sequence). As DNA, the CDR3 is TGTGCCAGCAGCCCTGACAGGGGGCTTAACTATGGCTACACCTTC. Its translation is CASSPDRGLNYGYTF.

The V and J genes are TRBV7-2 and TRBJ2-2, with 7 bases matching TRBD2. V dropped 3 bases and J dropped 6; count of bases not matched to a gene: 4. Germline CDR1 is SGHTA and CDR2 is FQGNSA. There are 14 residues in the CDR3. The CDR3 is CASSFTSVAGELFF. CDR3 nucleotides: TGTGCCAGCAGCTTCACTAGCGTGGCCGGGGAGCTGTTTTTT.

This chain joins TRBV30 and TRBJ1-5; D gene ambiguous. V shed 4 bases and J shed 6 bases, with 13 bases lying between them. Germline CDR1 and CDR2: GTSNPN and SVGIG (reference sequence). The CDR3 contains 13 residues. The DNA of the CDR3 is TGTGCCTGGAATTCCGAGGAGGCTCAGCCCCAGCATTTT. Translating gives CAWNSEEAQPQHF.

The chain links TRBV28 to TRBJ1-1, with D possibly being TRBD1 (5 bases). Trimming removed 3 bases at V and 11 bases at J, with 13 bases between. This CDR3 has 12 amino acids. Germline CDR1 and CDR2: MDHEN and SYDVKM. The CDR3 DNA reads as TGTGCCAGCAGTTTGACGTTGGGGGAGGCTTTCTTT. This codes for CASSLTLGEAFF.

V is TRBV28 and J is TRBJ1-5; 7 bases line up with TRBD1. CDR1 is MDHEN, CDR2 SYDVKM, per germline. This CDR3 is built from 15 residues. After removal of 3 bases from V and 1 base from J, the junction contained 3 bases not matched to a gene. Written as DNA, the CDR3 is TGTGCCAGCAGTTTCAGGGGGGCCAGCAATCAGCCCCAGCATTTT. Translated: CASSFRGASNQPQHF.

The rearrangement joins TRBV2 to TRBJ1-2, with 9 bases aligning to TRBD1. The CDR3 length is 14 residues. Germline values: CDR1 SNHLY, CDR2 FYNNEI. V dropped 3 bases and J dropped 7; count of bases not matched to a gene: 6. Written as DNA, the CDR3 is TGTGCCAGCAGTGAGCAGGGACAGGGCCGTGGCTACACCTTC. This gives the protein CASSEQGQGRGYTF.

The rearrangement joins TRBV7-9 to TRBJ2-1; perhaps D is TRBD1 or TRBD2 (5 bases each). V was cut by 4 bases and J by 8 bases, with 18 bases left in between. From germline, CDR1 is SEHNR and CDR2 FQNEAQ (reference sequence). The CDR3 sequence is 15 residues long. The CDR3 reads CASSSSGRRMDEQFF. The CDR3, as DNA: TGTGCCAGCAGCTCCTCGGGACGACGGATGGATGAGCAGTTCTTC.

The rearrangement joins TRBV27 to TRBJ2-3; TRBD2 matches 10 bases. There are 17 residues in the CDR3. Germline lookup yields CDR1 MNHEY and CDR2 SMNVEV (reference sequence). V dropped 4 bases and J dropped 9; count of bases not matched to a gene: 16. CDR3 in amino acids: CASSWGGTSALTGTQYF. CDR3 DNA: TGTGCCAGCAGTTGGGGCGGGACTAGCGCCCTGACGGGGACGCAGTATTTT.

The rearrangement uses TRBV5-1 and TRBJ1-2; D is undetermined. CDR3 length: 12 residues. Trimming removed 0 bases at V and 8 bases at J, with 8 bases between. Germline loops: CDR1 SGHRS, CDR2 YFSETQ. The CDR3 is CASSLGREGYTF. The CDR3 DNA reads as TGCGCCAGCAGCTTGGGCCGCGAAGGCTACACCTTC.

The chain combines TRBV4-1 with TRBJ2-1, with 8 bases identical to TRBD1. With V trimmed by 2 bases and J by 7 bases, 10 bases remained unmatched. Looked up from germline, CDR1 is MGHRA and CDR2 is YSYEKL. This CDR3 region has 16 residues. The DNA for the CDR3 is TGCGCCAGCAGCCAATCGGGGACAGGTTCTAGAAATGAGCAGTTCTTC. Its protein is CASSQSGTGSRNEQFF.

This clone was detected a few times. This chain uses TRBV2 with TRBJ2-1, with no clear D. Trimming pared 5 bases from V and 1 base from J, leaving 9 bases between. This CDR3 contains 14 residues. CDR1 is SNHLY and CDR2 is FYNNEI in the germline V gene. As DNA, the CDR3 is TGTGCCAGCAGTACCTTGAGGTCCTACAATGAGCAGTTCTTC. Translated, it gives CASSTLRSYNEQFF.

The chain employs TRBV27 and TRBJ2-2; D gene unclear. Germline V lookup: CDR1 MNHEY, CDR2 SMNVEV (reference sequence). Trimming removed 4 bases at V and 0 bases at J, with 15 bases between. The CDR3 consists of 17 residues. The CDR3 reads CASSSPRLPPNTGELFF. Written as DNA, the CDR3 is TGTGCCAGCAGTTCCCCCCGACTCCCTCCGAACACCGGGGAGCTGTTTTTT.

About this clone itself: This sample includes further DNA sequences coding for the same CDR3. The V and J genes are TRBV28 and TRBJ2-7, with TRBD2 matching over 8 bases. The CDR3 is 15 amino acids. Losses at the gene ends were 6 bases for V and 2 bases for J; bases not matched to a gene: 9. Germline V gene sequence: CDR1 MDHEN, CDR2 SYDVKM. CDR3 nucleotide sequence: TGTGCCAGCAGCCCTACTAGCGGCGGAACCTACGAGCAGTACTTC. Translated: CASSPTSGGTYEQYF.

The chain employs TRBV4-2 and TRBJ2-7; D gene unclear. The ends were cut back, 1 base at V and 0 bases at J, with 16 bases in the middle. Germline V CDR1 and CDR2: LGHNA, YNFKEQ. The CDR3 is 17 amino acids. DNA for the CDR3: TGTGCCAGCAGCCAAGGGCTCACTGGCGGAAGCTCCTACGAGCAGTACTTC. Encoded protein: CASSQGLTGGSSYEQYF.